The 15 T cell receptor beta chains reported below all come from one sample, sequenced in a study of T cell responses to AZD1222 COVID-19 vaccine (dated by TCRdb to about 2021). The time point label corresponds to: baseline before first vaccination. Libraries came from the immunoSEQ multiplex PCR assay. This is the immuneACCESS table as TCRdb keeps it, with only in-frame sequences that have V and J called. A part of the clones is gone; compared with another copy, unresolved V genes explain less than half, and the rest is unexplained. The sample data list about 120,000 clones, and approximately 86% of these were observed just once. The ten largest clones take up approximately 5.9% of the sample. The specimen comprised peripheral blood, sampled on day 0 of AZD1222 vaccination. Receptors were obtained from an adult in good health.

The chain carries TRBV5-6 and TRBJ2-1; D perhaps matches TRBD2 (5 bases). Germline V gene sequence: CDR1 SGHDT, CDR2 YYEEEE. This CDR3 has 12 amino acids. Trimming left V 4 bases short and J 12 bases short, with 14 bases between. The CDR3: CASSLSVMGQFF. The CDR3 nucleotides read TGTGCCAGCAGCCTTAGCGTCATGGGGCAGTTCTTC.

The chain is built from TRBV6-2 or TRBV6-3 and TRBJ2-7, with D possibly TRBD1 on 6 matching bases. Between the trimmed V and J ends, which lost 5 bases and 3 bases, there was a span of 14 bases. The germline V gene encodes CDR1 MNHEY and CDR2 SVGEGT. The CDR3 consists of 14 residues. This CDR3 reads CASSLTGVVYEQYF. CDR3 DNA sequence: TGTGCCAGCAGTCTGACAGGCGTCGTCTACGAGCAGTACTTC.

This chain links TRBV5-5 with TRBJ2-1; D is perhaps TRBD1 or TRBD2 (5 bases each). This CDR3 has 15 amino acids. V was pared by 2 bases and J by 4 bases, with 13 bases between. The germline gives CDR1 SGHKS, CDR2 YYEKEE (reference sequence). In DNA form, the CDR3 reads TGTGCCAGCAGCTTAGCTTCAGGGACGTACAATGAGCAGTTCTTC. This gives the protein CASSLASGTYNEQFF.

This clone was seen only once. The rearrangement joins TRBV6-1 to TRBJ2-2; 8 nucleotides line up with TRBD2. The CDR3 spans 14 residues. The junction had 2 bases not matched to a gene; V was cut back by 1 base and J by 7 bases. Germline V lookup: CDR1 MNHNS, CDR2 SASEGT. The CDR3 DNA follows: TGTGCCAGCAGTGAAGTACGGGGGGGCGGGGAGCTGTTTTTT. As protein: CASSEVRGGGELFF.

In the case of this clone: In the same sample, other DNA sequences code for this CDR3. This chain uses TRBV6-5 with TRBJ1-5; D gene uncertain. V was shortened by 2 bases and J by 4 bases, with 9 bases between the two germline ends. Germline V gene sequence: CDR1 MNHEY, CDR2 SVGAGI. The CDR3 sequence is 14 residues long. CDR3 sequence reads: CASSYRAGNQPQHF. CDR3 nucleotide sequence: TGTGCCAGCAGTTACAGGGCTGGAAATCAGCCCCAGCATTTT.

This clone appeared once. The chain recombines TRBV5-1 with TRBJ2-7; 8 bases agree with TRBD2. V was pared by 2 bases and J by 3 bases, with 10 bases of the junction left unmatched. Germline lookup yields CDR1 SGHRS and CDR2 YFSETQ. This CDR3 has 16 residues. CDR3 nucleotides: TGCGCCAGCAGCTTTGGCCCCGGGGGGGAAATCTACGAGCAGTACTTC. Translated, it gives CASSFGPGGEIYEQYF.

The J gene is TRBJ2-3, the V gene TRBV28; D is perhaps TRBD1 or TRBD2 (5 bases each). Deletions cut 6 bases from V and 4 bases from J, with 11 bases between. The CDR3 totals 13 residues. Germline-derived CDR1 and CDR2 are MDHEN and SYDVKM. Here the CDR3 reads CASRAGTADTQYF. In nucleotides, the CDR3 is TGTGCCAGCAGAGCAGGGACGGCAGATACGCAGTATTTT.

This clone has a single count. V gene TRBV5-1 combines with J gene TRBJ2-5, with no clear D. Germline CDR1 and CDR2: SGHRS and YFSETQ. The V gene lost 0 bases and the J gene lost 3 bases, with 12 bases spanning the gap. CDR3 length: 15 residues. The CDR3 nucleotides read TGCGCCAGCAGCTTGGGGTGGCAGAGAGAAGAGACCCAGTACTTC. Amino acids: CASSLGWQREETQYF.

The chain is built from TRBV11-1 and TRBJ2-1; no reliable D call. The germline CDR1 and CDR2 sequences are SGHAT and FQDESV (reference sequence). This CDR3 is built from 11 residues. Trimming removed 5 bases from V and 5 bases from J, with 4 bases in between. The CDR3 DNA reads TGTGCCAGCAGCGCCCACAATGAGCAGTTCTTC. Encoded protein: CASSAHNEQFF.

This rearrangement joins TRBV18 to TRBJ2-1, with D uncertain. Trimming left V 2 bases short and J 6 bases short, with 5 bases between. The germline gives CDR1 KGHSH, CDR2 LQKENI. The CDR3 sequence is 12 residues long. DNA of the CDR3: TGTGCCAGCTCACCATTAGGCAATGAGCAGTTCTTC. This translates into CASSPLGNEQFF.

CDR3 nucleotides: TGTGCCACCCACCCTTGGCCCTACGAGCAGTACTTC. Amino acid sequence: CATHPWPYEQYF. The chain joins TRBV6-5 to TRBJ2-7, with D uncertain. This CDR3 has 12 residues. CDR1 and CDR2 from the germline V gene are MNHEY and SVGAGI. Trimming removed 10 bases at V and 2 bases at J, with 12 bases between.

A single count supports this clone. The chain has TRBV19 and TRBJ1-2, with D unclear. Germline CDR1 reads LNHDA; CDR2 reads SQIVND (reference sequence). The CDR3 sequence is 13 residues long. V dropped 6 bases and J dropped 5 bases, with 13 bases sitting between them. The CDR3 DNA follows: TGTGCCAGTAGGTCCGGAGAGAATTATGGCTACACCTTC. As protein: CASRSGENYGYTF.

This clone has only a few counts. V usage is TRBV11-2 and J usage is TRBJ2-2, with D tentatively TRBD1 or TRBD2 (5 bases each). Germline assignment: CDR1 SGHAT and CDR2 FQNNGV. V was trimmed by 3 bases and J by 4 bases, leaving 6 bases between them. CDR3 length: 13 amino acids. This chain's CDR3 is CASSLGVTGELFF. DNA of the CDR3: TGTGCCAGCAGCTTGGGGGTCACCGGGGAGCTGTTTTTT.

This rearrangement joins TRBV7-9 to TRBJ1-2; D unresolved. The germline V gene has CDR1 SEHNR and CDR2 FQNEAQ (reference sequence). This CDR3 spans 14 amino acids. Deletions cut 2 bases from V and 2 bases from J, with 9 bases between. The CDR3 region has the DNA TGTGCCAGCAGCTTAACCGCAGAGAACTATGGCTACACCTTC. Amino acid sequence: CASSLTAENYGYTF.

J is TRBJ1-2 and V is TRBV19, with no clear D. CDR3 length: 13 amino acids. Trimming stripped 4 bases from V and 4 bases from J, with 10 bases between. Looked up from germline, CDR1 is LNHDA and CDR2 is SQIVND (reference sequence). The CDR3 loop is CASSKQATYGYTF. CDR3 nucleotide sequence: TGTGCCAGTAGTAAGCAGGCTACCTATGGCTACACCTTC. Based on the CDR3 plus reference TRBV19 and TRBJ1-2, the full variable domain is DGGITQSPKYLFRKEGQNVTLSCEQNLNHDAMYWYRQDPGQGLRLIYYSQIVNDFQKGDIAEGYSVSREKKESFPLTVTSAQKNPTAFYLCASSKQATYGYTFGSGTRLTVV.